This TCR beta chain is drawn from a study of T cell responses to AZD1222 COVID-19 vaccine. This CDR3 comprises 15 residues. Germline assignment: CDR1 LNHDA and CDR2 SQIVND (reference sequence). Trimming took off 8 bases at V and 7 bases at J, with 18 bases between the two ends. The data were produced by immunoSEQ multiplex PCR, yet TCRdb's version contains in-frame clones alone and is incomplete. This table has approximately 110,000 clones, approximately 88% appearing once. The source of this sequence is an adult in good health. The source material was peripheral blood, sampled on day 0 of AZD1222 vaccination. The J gene is TRBJ1-6, the V gene TRBV19; D is perhaps TRBD1 (6 bases). The CDR3, as DNA: TGTGCCAGTTCCCGGGACAACCTTTTCAATTCACCCCTCCACTTT. Translation: CASSRDNLFNSPLHF.